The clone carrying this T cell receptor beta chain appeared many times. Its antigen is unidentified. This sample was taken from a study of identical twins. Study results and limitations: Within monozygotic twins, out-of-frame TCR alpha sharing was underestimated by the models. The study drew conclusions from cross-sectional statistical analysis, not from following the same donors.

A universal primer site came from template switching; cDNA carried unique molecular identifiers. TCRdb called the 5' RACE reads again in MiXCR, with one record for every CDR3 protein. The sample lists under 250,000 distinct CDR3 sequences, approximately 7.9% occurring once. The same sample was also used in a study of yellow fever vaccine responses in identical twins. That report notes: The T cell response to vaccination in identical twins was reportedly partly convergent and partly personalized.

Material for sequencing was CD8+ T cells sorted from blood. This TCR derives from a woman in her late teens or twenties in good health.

CDR3 in DNA: TGTGCCAGCAGTTTAGGACGGTACAATGAGCAGTTCTTC. Protein sequence: CASSLGRYNEQFF. This chain joins TRBV28 and TRBJ2-1; D gene ambiguous. The CDR3 runs 13 residues. The germline V gene has CDR1 MDHEN and CDR2 SYDVKM. Trimming took off 2 bases at V and 4 bases at J, with 6 bases between the two ends.